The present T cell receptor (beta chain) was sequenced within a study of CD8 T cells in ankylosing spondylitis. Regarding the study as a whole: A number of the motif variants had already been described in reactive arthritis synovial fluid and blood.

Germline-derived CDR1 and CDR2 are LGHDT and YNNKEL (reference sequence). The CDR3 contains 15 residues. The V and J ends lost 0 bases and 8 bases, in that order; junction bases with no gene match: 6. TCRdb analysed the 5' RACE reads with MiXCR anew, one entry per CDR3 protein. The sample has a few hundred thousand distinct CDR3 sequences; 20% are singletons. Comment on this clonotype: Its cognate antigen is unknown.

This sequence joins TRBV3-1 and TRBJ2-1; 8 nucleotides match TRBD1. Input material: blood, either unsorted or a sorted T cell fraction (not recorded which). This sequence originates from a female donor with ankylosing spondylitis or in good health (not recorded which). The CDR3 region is CASSQDPRGQDEQFF. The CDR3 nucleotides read TGTGCCAGCAGCCAAGATCCCAGGGGGCAGGATGAGCAGTTCTTC.